These 8 T cell receptor beta chains were sequenced from one sample in a study of cytomegalovirus exposure and HLA in healthy donors. 13 Jbeta primers and 60 Vbeta primers were used for the PCR. Sequencing was performed with immunoSEQ multiplex PCR; in TCRdb, only in-frame clones are kept and a portion is missing. The sample carries about 190,000 clones, roughly 80% recorded once. Sequenced: PBMCs. These receptors were taken from a boy aged 5-17 years in good health and CMV-seronegative.

Details on this clone: Sequence at one end of the junction differs from germline and may be a read error. J is TRBJ2-7 and V is TRBV7-2; D remains unclear. In germline, CDR1 is SGHTA, CDR2 FQGNSA. The CDR3 loop spans 12 amino acids. CDR3 loop: CANSKSSYEQYF. In DNA, the CDR3 is TGTGCCAACAGCAAGAGCTCCTACGAGCAGTACTTC.

The chain recombines TRBV11-3 with TRBJ2-1; D not certain. The CDR3 spans 12 residues. Germline V gives CDR1 SGHNT, CDR2 YENEEA. Deletions cut 4 bases from V and 9 bases from J, with 10 bases between. The CDR3 DNA reads TGTGCCAGCAGCTCCCTAAGAGGTGAGCAGTTCTTC. This gives the protein CASSSLRGEQFF.

The rearrangement links TRBV6-6 to TRBJ1-3, with 8 positions matching TRBD2. The DNA end is a closer match to TRBJ2-2, so the J assignment may be wrong. Germline V gene sequence: CDR1 MNHNY, CDR2 SVGAGI (reference sequence). The CDR3 spans 14 residues. The CDR3 spells CASIVGRATGELFF. Written as DNA, the CDR3 is TGTGCCAGCATTGTCGGGAGGGCTACCGGGGAGCTGTTTTTT.

V is TRBV6-1 and J is TRBJ1-2; 12 bases map to TRBD1. Unmatched junction bases numbered 3, after V lost 3 bases and J lost 4 bases. The length of the CDR3 is 15 residues. Germline-derived CDR1 and CDR2 are MNHNS and SASEGT. CDR3 region: CASSEGTGGPYGYTF. CDR3 sequence (DNA): TGTGCCAGCAGTGAGGGGACAGGGGGCCCCTATGGCTACACCTTC.

CDR3 sequence: CASSFGQSNEKLFF. In DNA form, the CDR3 reads TGTGCCAGCAGCTTTGGGCAGAGCAATGAAAAACTGTTTTTT. The chain links TRBV7-9 to TRBJ1-4; D gene uncertain. V lost 3 bases to trimming and J lost 5 bases, with 10 bases between them. The CDR3 loop spans 14 amino acids. In germline, CDR1 is SEHNR, CDR2 FQNEAQ (reference sequence).

The chain couples TRBV4-2 to TRBJ1-5; 9 bases align to TRBD1. Germline V gene sequence: CDR1 LGHNA, CDR2 YNFKEQ. CDR3 length: 16 amino acids. V shed 4 bases, J shed 7 bases, and the junction held 11 bases outside the gene matches. The CDR3 sequence is CASSLRTTGGGQPQHF. The CDR3 DNA is TGTGCCAGCAGCCTTAGAACCACAGGGGGCGGACAGCCCCAGCATTTT.

As for this clone: Germline and junction disagree at one end, which may indicate a read error. The chain has TRBV7-2 and TRBJ1-1; no clear D gene. The CDR3 totals 11 residues. Germline loops: CDR1 SGHTA, CDR2 FQGNSA. The CDR3 DNA is TGTGCCAGCAGCGAACACACCGAAGCTTTCTTT. Amino acids: CASSEHTEAFF.

This chain links TRBV2 with TRBJ2-7; TRBD1 is a possible D gene (6 bases). CDR3 length: 13 amino acids. Germline V gene lookup returns CDR1 SNHLY and CDR2 FYNNEI. The germline V and J ends were trimmed by 8 bases and 6 bases, with 17 bases remaining between them. The CDR3 sequence: CASFRDTTVEQYF. The CDR3 nucleotides are TGTGCCAGCTTCCGGGACACCACGGTCGAGCAGTACTTC.